Included here is one T cell receptor (beta chain) sequence, with context. Mismatch with germline at one junction end may stem from a read error. The sample has other DNA sequences that encode this CDR3 too. CDR1 is SGHTA and CDR2 is FQGTGA in the germline V gene. The CDR3 length is 12 residues. The assay was immunoSEQ multiplex PCR, and TCRdb's table has in-frame clones only and misses some. The sample records 45,000 to 55,000 clones, 86% being singletons. The record originates from a study of blood T cell repertoires in COVID-19. The sequence was obtained from a woman aged 80 or over with acute or convalescent COVID-19. Sequenced input: peripheral blood. This sequence joins TRBV7-3 and TRBJ2-2, with 8 bases lining up with TRBD2. The CDR3 protein is CASSSYGGELFF. In nucleotides, the CDR3 is TGTGCCAGCAGCTCTTACGGGGGGGAACTGTTTTTT.